Listed below are T cell receptor beta chains from one sample, sequenced in a study of T cells in tuberculosis. Libraries were prepared by immunoSEQ multiplex PCR; TCRdb keeps only in-frame clonotypes and omits some of them. Seen here are 35,000 to 45,000 clones, 90% to 95% observed once, and the top ten hold about 2%. Sequencing input: PBMCs. These receptors were taken from a donor aged 10-30 years with latent tuberculosis or without tuberculosis infection. Some clones in this sample may be carry-over from other donors' samples. Each CDR3 is given with its conserved first and last residue. Each record gives: J gene, D gene, V gene, clone size, CDR3 DNA, CDR3 protein. The D gene is left open where the match is weak. Some rows have no size entry. The others give once, few or many, or a class for an expanded clone.

j_call: TRBJ1-2; d_call: NA; v_call: TRBV28; clone_size: few; cdr3_nt: TGTGCCAGCAGTCGAGCTAACTATGGCTACACCTTC; cdr3_aa: CASSRANYGYTF
j_call: TRBJ2-1; d_call: TRBD2; v_call: TRBV29-1; clone_size: NA; cdr3_nt: TGCAGCGTTGGGGTAGCGGGAGCTTTAGGAGAGCAGTTCTTC; cdr3_aa: CSVGVAGALGEQFF
j_call: TRBJ1-1; d_call: NA; v_call: TRBV6-1; clone_size: NA; cdr3_nt: TGTGCCAGCAGTCTGTTTGAGTCCATTAACACTGAAGCTTTCTTT; cdr3_aa: CASSLFESINTEAFF
j_call: TRBJ2-7; d_call: NA; v_call: TRBV28; clone_size: NA; cdr3_nt: TGTGCCAGCAGTTTATCCATACTCTACTACGAGCAGTACTTC; cdr3_aa: CASSLSILYYEQYF
j_call: TRBJ1-1; d_call: TRBD1; v_call: TRBV4-1; clone_size: NA; cdr3_nt: TGCGCCAGCAGCCATGCGGACAGGGTGAACACTGAAGCTTTCTTT; cdr3_aa: CASSHADRVNTEAFF
j_call: TRBJ2-7; d_call: NA; v_call: TRBV19; clone_size: NA; cdr3_nt: TGTGCCAGTAGTCTAATAGGAGGGTCCTACTACGAGCAGTACTTC; cdr3_aa: CASSLIGGSYYEQYF
j_call: TRBJ2-2; d_call: TRBD2; v_call: TRBV19; clone_size: few; cdr3_nt: TGTGCCAGTAGTCAGCGGGGGCCGAACACCGGGGAGCTGTTTTTT; cdr3_aa: CASSQRGPNTGELFF
j_call: TRBJ2-7; d_call: TRBD2; v_call: TRBV19; clone_size: NA; cdr3_nt: TGTGCCAGTAGTATGAATAGCGGGAGGGCCGACGAGCAGTACTTC; cdr3_aa: CASSMNSGRADEQYF
j_call: TRBJ2-7; d_call: TRBD2; v_call: TRBV6-5; clone_size: once; cdr3_nt: TGTGCCAGCAGTTTGTTGCCGGGAGGAGGATACGAGCAGTACTTC; cdr3_aa: CASSLLPGGGYEQYF
j_call: TRBJ1-2; d_call: TRBD1; v_call: TRBV15; clone_size: once; cdr3_nt: TGTGCTACCAGCCCGGACAGGGGGCCCTATGGCTACACCTTC; cdr3_aa: CATSPDRGPYGYTF
j_call: TRBJ2-1; d_call: TRBD1; v_call: TRBV4-3; clone_size: NA; cdr3_nt: TGCGCCAGCAGCCACGACAGGGGGGATGAGCAGTTCTTC; cdr3_aa: CASSHDRGDEQFF
j_call: TRBJ2-1; d_call: NA; v_call: TRBV7-9; clone_size: NA; cdr3_nt: TGTGCCAGCAGCTTAGTGGGCGGGCACTACAATGAGCAGTTCTTC; cdr3_aa: CASSLVGGHYNEQFF
j_call: TRBJ1-4; d_call: NA; v_call: TRBV4-3; clone_size: NA; cdr3_nt: TGCGCCAGCAGCCAAGAATCCCAGGGTCTGTCCACTAATGAAAAACTGTTTTTT; cdr3_aa: CASSQESQGLSTNEKLFF
j_call: TRBJ1-2; d_call: NA; v_call: TRBV6-5; clone_size: NA; cdr3_nt: TGTGCCAGCAGTTATCCCAAGGAGAGCTACACCTTC; cdr3_aa: CASSYPKESYTF
j_call: TRBJ2-7; d_call: NA; v_call: TRBV5-5; clone_size: NA; cdr3_nt: TGTGCCAGCAGCTTGGATCAGGGTGGGGTTGCTTCCTACGAGCAGTACTTC; cdr3_aa: CASSLDQGGVASYEQYF
j_call: TRBJ2-3; d_call: NA; v_call: TRBV7-2; clone_size: few; cdr3_nt: TGTGCCAGCAGCTCGCGTTACACAGATACGCAGTATTTT; cdr3_aa: CASSSRYTDTQYF
j_call: TRBJ2-2; d_call: TRBD1; v_call: TRBV5-1; clone_size: NA; cdr3_nt: TGCGCCAGCAGCCTACAGGGGAGATTGAACACCGGGGAGCTGTTTTTT; cdr3_aa: CASSLQGRLNTGELFF
j_call: TRBJ2-7; d_call: TRBD2; v_call: TRBV28; clone_size: NA; cdr3_nt: TGTGCCAGCAGTTTAATAGCGGGACCTTCCTACGAGCAGTACTTC; cdr3_aa: CASSLIAGPSYEQYF
j_call: TRBJ1-2; d_call: TRBD1; v_call: TRBV7-2; clone_size: once; cdr3_nt: TGTGCCAGCAGCCTCCGGGACAGCTATGGCTACACCTTC; cdr3_aa: CASSLRDSYGYTF
j_call: TRBJ1-2; d_call: NA; v_call: TRBV11-1; clone_size: NA; cdr3_nt: TGTGCCAGCAGCCCAAGGGCACAGGGCAACTATGGCTACACCTTC; cdr3_aa: CASSPRAQGNYGYTF
j_call: TRBJ2-5; d_call: TRBD2; v_call: TRBV30; clone_size: NA; cdr3_nt: TGTGCCTGTAAGTGCGGGAGTTCCCAAGAGACCCAGTACTTC; cdr3_aa: CACKCGSSQETQYF
j_call: TRBJ2-3; d_call: NA; v_call: TRBV5-1; clone_size: once; cdr3_nt: TGCGCCAGCAGCTGGGGGCCAGATACGCAGTATTTT; cdr3_aa: CASSWGPDTQYF
j_call: TRBJ2-7; d_call: TRBD2; v_call: TRBV7-9; clone_size: NA; cdr3_nt: TGTGCCAGCAGCTTTAGCGGGAACACCTACGAGCAGTACTTC; cdr3_aa: CASSFSGNTYEQYF
j_call: TRBJ1-1; d_call: NA; v_call: TRBV18; clone_size: NA; cdr3_nt: TGTGCCAGCTCACCAAAGGACAGTGGCACTGAAGCTTTCTTT; cdr3_aa: CASSPKDSGTEAFF
j_call: TRBJ2-3; d_call: TRBD2; v_call: TRBV7-3; clone_size: NA; cdr3_nt: TGTGCCAGCAGCGCCGGACTAGCGGGAGTCGACGATACGCAGTATTTT; cdr3_aa: CASSAGLAGVDDTQYF
j_call: TRBJ2-1; d_call: TRBD2; v_call: TRBV6-6; clone_size: NA; cdr3_nt: TGTGCCAGCAGTTACGCTAGCGGGAGTTACAATGAGCAGTTCTTC; cdr3_aa: CASSYASGSYNEQFF
j_call: TRBJ2-7; d_call: TRBD1; v_call: TRBV4-2; clone_size: NA; cdr3_nt: TGTGCCAGCAGCCAAGTGGGGACAGGGCCCTACGAGCAGTACTTC; cdr3_aa: CASSQVGTGPYEQYF
j_call: TRBJ2-7; d_call: TRBD2; v_call: TRBV4-2; clone_size: NA; cdr3_nt: TGTGCCAGCAGCCACGCCGGGACTAGCGGGGGAGCTTTCTACGAGCAGTACTTC; cdr3_aa: CASSHAGTSGGAFYEQYF
j_call: TRBJ2-7; d_call: NA; v_call: TRBV30; clone_size: NA; cdr3_nt: TGTGCCTGGAGTCCAGGGGTCCGATACGAGCAGTACTTC; cdr3_aa: CAWSPGVRYEQYF
j_call: TRBJ2-2; d_call: NA; v_call: TRBV10-1; clone_size: NA; cdr3_nt: TGCGCCAGCAGTCCGGTAACAGACACCGGGGAGCTGTTTTTT; cdr3_aa: CASSPVTDTGELFF
j_call: TRBJ2-2; d_call: NA; v_call: TRBV7-3; clone_size: once; cdr3_nt: TGTGCCAGCAGCTTAGACTACACCGGGGAGCTGTTTTTT; cdr3_aa: CASSLDYTGELFF
j_call: TRBJ2-1; d_call: NA; v_call: TRBV7-9; clone_size: NA; cdr3_nt: TGTGCCAGCAGCCCTAGACTAGATTACAATGAGCAGTTCTTC; cdr3_aa: CASSPRLDYNEQFF
j_call: TRBJ2-1; d_call: TRBD2; v_call: TRBV7-2; clone_size: NA; cdr3_nt: TGTGCCAGCAGCTTAGAAGTAGCGGGAGGGAACAATGAGCAGTTCTTC; cdr3_aa: CASSLEVAGGNNEQFF
j_call: TRBJ2-7; d_call: TRBD1; v_call: TRBV27; clone_size: NA; cdr3_nt: TGTGCCAGCAGTTTAGGCCAGGGGGCACGCCTTTACGAGCAGTACTTC; cdr3_aa: CASSLGQGARLYEQYF
j_call: TRBJ1-1; d_call: NA; v_call: TRBV5-4; clone_size: NA; cdr3_nt: TGTGCCAGCAGCGGGGGCCTTAGGACTGAAGCTTTCTTT; cdr3_aa: CASSGGLRTEAFF
j_call: TRBJ1-1; d_call: TRBD1; v_call: TRBV30; clone_size: NA; cdr3_nt: TGTGCCTGGGACCCGGGACAGGGATACACTGAAGCTTTCTTT; cdr3_aa: CAWDPGQGYTEAFF
j_call: TRBJ2-5; d_call: TRBD2; v_call: TRBV19; clone_size: NA; cdr3_nt: TGTGCCAGCCGGGAGGGCCGAGAGACCCAGTACTTC; cdr3_aa: CASREGRETQYF
j_call: TRBJ1-1; d_call: NA; v_call: TRBV2; clone_size: NA; cdr3_nt: TGTGCCAGCAGTGGGGCGGGGAACACTGAAGCTTTCTTT; cdr3_aa: CASSGAGNTEAFF
j_call: TRBJ1-1; d_call: NA; v_call: TRBV19; clone_size: NA; cdr3_nt: TGTGCCAGTACAAACCTTGGGGCCCTGCCGGGTTTCTTT; cdr3_aa: CASTNLGALPGFF
j_call: TRBJ2-5; d_call: NA; v_call: TRBV9; clone_size: NA; cdr3_nt: TGTGCCAGCAGCGTAGAACCAGGTCCGGAGACCCAGTACTTC; cdr3_aa: CASSVEPGPETQYF
j_call: TRBJ1-3; d_call: NA; v_call: TRBV25-1; clone_size: NA; cdr3_nt: TGTGCCAGCAGTGATTCGGGAAACACCATATATTTT; cdr3_aa: CASSDSGNTIYF
j_call: TRBJ2-7; d_call: NA; v_call: TRBV6-1; clone_size: NA; cdr3_nt: TGTGCCAGCAGTGAAGTACCTAGCCGGGGCGAGCAGTACTTC; cdr3_aa: CASSEVPSRGEQYF
j_call: TRBJ2-7; d_call: NA; v_call: TRBV5-1; clone_size: NA; cdr3_nt: TGCGCCAGCAGCTTGGGTACGGGACAACCCTACGAGCAGTACTTC; cdr3_aa: CASSLGTGQPYEQYF
j_call: TRBJ2-5; d_call: NA; v_call: TRBV20-1; clone_size: NA; cdr3_nt: TGCAGTGCCTCCCCCAGGGAGACCCAGTACTTC; cdr3_aa: CSASPRETQYF
j_call: TRBJ2-5; d_call: NA; v_call: TRBV15; clone_size: once; cdr3_nt: TGTGCCACCAGCAGAGATCGGGTCGGACTACCCGAGTACTTC; cdr3_aa: CATSRDRVGLPEYF
j_call: TRBJ2-5; d_call: NA; v_call: TRBV19; clone_size: NA; cdr3_nt: TGTGCCACTCGGGACTTGCAAGAGACCCAGTACTTC; cdr3_aa: CATRDLQETQYF
j_call: TRBJ1-1; d_call: TRBD1; v_call: TRBV28; clone_size: NA; cdr3_nt: TGTGCCAGCAGGGAACAGGGGGCTGAAGCTTTCTTT; cdr3_aa: CASREQGAEAFF
j_call: TRBJ1-5; d_call: NA; v_call: TRBV7-8; clone_size: NA; cdr3_nt: TGTGCCAGCAGCTTAAGGCCTAGTTCGAATCAGCCCCAGCATTTT; cdr3_aa: CASSLRPSSNQPQHF
j_call: TRBJ2-1; d_call: TRBD1; v_call: TRBV18; clone_size: NA; cdr3_nt: TGTGCCAGCTCACCCAATAACAGGGGACGCTCCTACAATGAGCAGTTCTTC; cdr3_aa: CASSPNNRGRSYNEQFF
j_call: TRBJ2-1; d_call: TRBD2; v_call: TRBV7-6; clone_size: NA; cdr3_nt: TGTGCCAGCAGCTTAGTCTCCACGGGAGGGGGGCACAATGAGCAGTTCTTC; cdr3_aa: CASSLVSTGGGHNEQFF
j_call: TRBJ2-2; d_call: NA; v_call: TRBV5-6; clone_size: once; cdr3_nt: TGTGCCAGCAGCTTTGGATTGGGCAGGTACGCGAACACCGGGGAGCTGTTTTTT; cdr3_aa: CASSFGLGRYANTGELFF
j_call: TRBJ1-2; d_call: NA; v_call: TRBV6-5; clone_size: NA; cdr3_nt: TGTGCCAGCAGTTACCAGGGCTATGGCTACACCTTC; cdr3_aa: CASSYQGYGYTF